Listed here are 7 T cell receptor beta chains from one sample, sequenced in a study of cytomegalovirus exposure and HLA in healthy donors. The PCR ran on 60 Vbeta and 13 Jbeta primers. TCRdb's table, derived via immunoSEQ multiplex PCR, lists solely in-frame clones and lacks some. Altogether around 250,000 clones are present, approximately 80% being singletons, with the ten largest covering under 8%. The sample taken for sequencing was PBMCs. The source of these receptors is a woman aged 55 to 70 in good health and CMV-seropositive.

This clone was seen a few times. The chain joins TRBV7-8 to TRBJ1-5; 9 bases agree with TRBD1. CDR3 length equals 17 residues. CDR1 is SGHVS, CDR2 FQNEAQ, per germline. Trimming removed 2 bases from V and 2 bases from J; junction bases left unmatched: 7. In DNA, the CDR3 is TGTGCCAGCAGCTTAAGGGACAGGGAGGGACGCAATCAGCCCCAGCATTTT. It encodes CASSLRDREGRNQPQHF.

V is TRBV19 and J is TRBJ2-7; TRBD1 aligns across 11 bases. The CDR3 runs 14 residues. CDR1 and CDR2 from the germline V gene are LNHDA and SQIVND (reference sequence). The V gene end was trimmed by 7 bases and the J gene end by 3 bases; junction bases not matched to a gene: 5. The CDR3, as DNA: TGTGCCAGTAAGCAGGGACAGGGGGGCTACGAGCAGTACTTC. It is translated as CASKQGQGGYEQYF.

The genes are TRBV4-1 and TRBJ2-1, with TRBD2 identical over 11 bases. The CDR3 covers 16 residues. Germline CDR1 MGHRA, CDR2 YSYEKL. The J segment lost 6 bases and the V segment lost 3 bases, leaving 7 bases of the junction unmatched. The CDR3 coding sequence is TGCGCCAGCAGCCAGGGACCTAGCGGGAGGCTCAATGAGCAGTTCTTC. It is translated as CASSQGPSGRLNEQFF.

This clone has a handful of counts. The V and J genes are TRBV15 and TRBJ1-2, with TRBD1 as a possible D gene (6 bases). CDR1 and CDR2 (germline): LNHNV, YYDKDF (reference sequence). The CDR3 totals 15 residues. V was cut by 5 bases and J by 1 base, with 14 bases left in between. CDR3 coding DNA: TGTGCCACCAGCTCGCGTCAGGGGAATAACTATGGCTACACCTTC. It encodes CATSSRQGNNYGYTF.

The V and J genes are TRBV4-2 and TRBJ1-1; possibly TRBD1 for D (6 bases). The germline gives CDR1 LGHNA, CDR2 YNFKEQ. Trimming shortened V by 4 bases and J by 1 base, and 19 bases separated the two germline ends. The CDR3 runs 17 residues. For the CDR3, the DNA is TGTGCCAGCAGCCCTCGGGGGGCCCGGCCAGGGAACACTGAAGCTTTCTTT. Encoded protein: CASSPRGARPGNTEAFF.

This clone was detected only once. The genes are TRBV15 and TRBJ2-5; 11 bases match TRBD2. Near its end, the DNA agrees better with TRBJ2-7, so the J call may be wrong. This CDR3 is 13 amino acids long. Germline V gene data show CDR1 as LNHNV and CDR2 as YYDKDF (reference sequence). CDR3 bases: TGTGCCACAAGACTAGCGGGACTCTACGAGCAGTACTTC. This sequence encodes CATRLAGLYEQYF.

This clone appeared once. The sample contains more than one DNA sequence encoding this CDR3. The V call is TRBV10-1, the J call TRBJ1-2; tentatively, D is TRBD1 (6 bases). The CDR3 length is 13 residues. V lost 3 bases and J lost 2, with 7 bases in between. Looked up from germline, CDR1 is WNHNN and CDR2 is SYGVQD (reference sequence). The CDR3 region has the DNA TGCGCCAGCAGTGAAGGGACAAACTATGGCTACACCTTC. Protein sequence: CASSEGTNYGYTF.